This T cell receptor (beta chain) was recovered during a study of PD-1 blockade in classical Hodgkin lymphoma. Overall study results and limits: Still unresolved is the cause of the repertoire differences, which may be disease activity or prior therapy. With CD4+ cells, TCR diversity rose significantly by C4D1, but not with CD8+ cells.

Trimming cost V 4 bases and J 0 bases; bases outside gene matches: 7. This CDR3 is built from 18 residues. Germline loops: CDR1 SGHDN, CDR2 FVKESK. On this clone: Its target is unknown.

The table came from immunoSEQ multiplex PCR; TCRdb's copy has only in-frame clones and leaves some out. This sample has about 49,000 clones, with 85% to 90% found just once. Time point here: cycle 4 day 1 (C4D1), after about 6 weeks of nivolumab. All trial patients relapsed after autologous stem cell transplantation. V gene TRBV14 combines with J gene TRBJ2-5; 14 bases match TRBD2. The sequence was obtained from a human donor with classical Hodgkin lymphoma. This sample comprised peripheral blood mononuclear cells (PBMCs), obtained before the fourth cycle of nivolumab. For the CDR3, the DNA is TGTGCCAGCAGCCCAAGAGGGACTAGCGGGAGATACCAAGAGACCCAGTACTTC. Protein: CASSPRGTSGRYQETQYF.